This T cell receptor (beta chain) was obtained from a study of T-cell memory formation after mild COVID-19. The overall study: Largely, TCR clusters stayed within a single donor. General study findings and limits: Clones shrinking from day 15 to 85 showed even CD4/CD8 mixes; later expanders tilted CD4+.

On this clonotype: Antigen specificity is unknown.

From 5'RACE with constant-segment primers came TCR alpha and TCR beta cDNA libraries that carried sample barcodes and UMIs. TCRdb independently ran MiXCR on the 5' RACE reads; one entry per CDR3 protein. The table has some 600,000 distinct CDR3 sequences, roughly 17% seen once. From germline, CDR1 is SGHRS and CDR2 YFSETQ. Trimming removed 0 bases at V and 7 bases at J, with 11 bases between. The CDR3 runs 15 residues. The specimen was PBMCs or a T cell subset sorted from them (not recorded which). The source of this sequence is an adult woman who had mild COVID-19 (a few samples of this study predate the infection). Cell type and time point are not known. V is TRBV5-1 and J is TRBJ1-6, with D tentatively TRBD1 (6 bases). Here the CDR3 reads CASSLAFRGNSPLHF. The CDR3 bases are TGCGCCAGCAGCTTGGCCTTTAGGGGGAATTCACCCCTCCACTTT.